These 13 T cell receptor beta chains originate from one sample sequenced in a study of blood T cell repertoires in COVID-19. Measured with immunoSEQ multiplex PCR; TCRdb has only the in-frame clones, and not every one. Of fewer than 250,000 clones listed, about nine tenths are singletons. The sample consisted of PBMCs or T cells enriched from blood (not recorded which). The receptors were gathered from a man aged 25 to 40 in a cohort exposed to, infected with or recovered from COVID-19 (not recorded which).

The chain links TRBV6-2 or TRBV6-3 to TRBJ2-2, with TRBD2 identical over 12 bases. The CDR3 totals 18 residues. CDR1 and CDR2 from the germline V gene are MNHEY and SVGEGT. Germline trimming cut 6 bases from V and 1 base from J; bases unmatched to any gene: 9. The CDR3 DNA follows: TGTGCCAGCAGCGATTTAAAACTAGCGGGAGGGAACACCGGGGAGCTGTTTTTT. Its translation is CASSDLKLAGGNTGELFF.

This chain joins TRBV5-5 and TRBJ2-5, with 7 bases that match TRBD1. The CDR3 runs to 14 residues. Trimming removed 4 bases from V and 1 base from J; junction bases left unmatched: 4. Germline V gives CDR1 SGHKS, CDR2 YYEKEE (reference sequence). This CDR3 is CASSRTGAQETQYF. The CDR3 nucleotides are TGTGCCAGCAGCCGTACAGGGGCCCAAGAGACCCAGTACTTC.

The genes are TRBV27 and TRBJ2-1; TRBD2 might be the D (6 bases). V dropped 9 bases and J dropped 1 base, with 10 bases sitting between them. Germline assignment: CDR1 MNHEY and CDR2 SMNVEV (reference sequence). The length of the CDR3 is 13 residues. Here the CDR3 DNA reads TGTGCCAGTAGCGGAGGATCCTACAATGAGCAGTTCTTC. This gives the protein CASSGGSYNEQFF.

The chain is built from TRBV9 and TRBJ2-7; the match to TRBD2 covers 11 bases. Germline lookup yields CDR1 SGDLS and CDR2 YYNGEE. V lost 3 bases to trimming and J lost 6 bases; unmatched junction nucleotides: 17. This CDR3 comprises 18 residues. In DNA, the CDR3 is TGTGCCAGCAGCGCCGGGGCAACTAGCGGGAGCCCGGGTGGCGAGCAGTACTTC. Translated: CASSAGATSGSPGGEQYF.

This clone was counted once. The gene calls are TRBV25-1 and TRBJ1-1; D remains unclear. The CDR3 length is 13 residues. Trimming removed 4 bases from V and 1 base from J, with 7 bases in between. Germline V gives CDR1 MGHDK, CDR2 SYGVNS. Written as DNA, the CDR3 is TGTGCCAGCAGTGGACCAGGGAACACTGAAGCTTTCTTT. Protein product: CASSGPGNTEAFF.

J is TRBJ1-5 and V is TRBV7-2; D might be TRBD1 (5 bases). V was clipped by 5 bases and J by 4 bases, with 15 bases between them. In germline, CDR1 is SGHTA, CDR2 FQGNSA. The CDR3 spans 15 residues. The CDR3 loop is CASSPWGVRNQPQHF. The CDR3 DNA reads as TGTGCCAGCAGCCCCTGGGGCGTGCGTAATCAGCCCCAGCATTTT. Together with reference TRBV7-2 and TRBJ1-5, the CDR3 gives the full variable domain: GAGVSQSPSNKVTEKGKDVELRCDPISGHTALYWYRQSLGQGLEFLIYFQGNSAPDKSGLPSDRFSAERTGGSVSTLTIQRTQQEDSAVYLCASSPWGVRNQPQHFGDGTRLSIL.

The chain combines TRBV7-9 with TRBJ2-3, with a weak D call TRBD1 (5 bases). The germline V gene encodes CDR1 SEHNR and CDR2 FQNEAQ (reference sequence). The length of the CDR3 is 17 residues. Trimming pared 5 bases from V and 5 bases from J, leaving 23 bases between. CDR3 residues: CASSEGATQILGDTQYF. The CDR3 DNA is TGTGCCAGCAGCGAAGGGGCCACCCAGATACTCGGAGATACGCAGTATTTT.

J is TRBJ2-3 and V is TRBV2; 10 bases match TRBD2. Germline V lookup: CDR1 SNHLY, CDR2 FYNNEI. Trimming cost V 6 bases and J 5 bases; bases outside gene matches: 11. This CDR3 is 16 amino acids long. As DNA, the CDR3 is TGTGCCAGCAGGCTAAGCGGGAGGGCAGGATTAGATACGCAGTATTTT. It codes for CASRLSGRAGLDTQYF. Full variable domain (outside the CDR3, taken from reference TRBV2 and TRBJ2-3): EPEVTQTPSHQVTQMGQEVILRCVPISNHLYFYWYRQILGQKVEFLVSFYNNEISEKSEIFDDQFSVERPDGSNFTLKIRSTKLEDSAMYFCASRLSGRAGLDTQYFGPGTRLTVL.

The chain links TRBV7-9 to TRBJ1-2, with 8 bases matching TRBD1. This CDR3 region has 15 residues. Per germline, CDR1 SEHNR and CDR2 FQNEAQ (reference sequence). Trimming took 2 bases from V and 8 from J; bases not matched to a gene: 10. DNA for the CDR3: TGTGCCAGCAGCTTACCGGGACAGGCCTTAGAGGGCTACACCTTC. Its translation: CASSLPGQALEGYTF.

The chain combines TRBV29-1 with TRBJ1-2, with a weak D call TRBD1 (6 bases). The V gene lost 3 bases and the J gene lost 4 bases, with 12 bases spanning the gap. The CDR3 runs 13 residues. From germline, CDR1 is SQVTM and CDR2 ANQGSEA. The CDR3 protein is CSVEGQVGYGYTF. In DNA, the CDR3 is TGCAGCGTTGAGGGACAAGTCGGCTATGGCTACACCTTC.

This clone was seen more than once but under ten times. This chain links TRBV11-3 with TRBJ2-7, with TRBD2 as a possible D gene (6 bases). There are 14 residues in the CDR3. Trimming removed 1 base from V and 2 bases from J, with 9 bases in between. CDR1 SGHNT and CDR2 YENEEA come from the germline V gene. For the CDR3, the DNA is TGTGCCAGCAGCTTAGGCGGGGCCCCCTACGAGCAGTACTTC. Encoded protein: CASSLGGAPYEQYF.

In this sample, this clone turned up once. The genes are TRBV24-1 and TRBJ1-1, with D possibly being TRBD1 (5 bases). This CDR3 contains 17 residues. The V end was cut by 6 bases, the J end by 1 base, with 20 bases between. CDR1 and CDR2 (germline): KGHDR, SFDVKD. The CDR3 loop reads CATSNPILAGKNTEAFF. The CDR3 DNA sequence: TGTGCCACCAGTAACCCGATCTTGGCAGGGAAGAACACTGAAGCTTTCTTT.

This chain connects TRBV14 to TRBJ1-1; D is perhaps TRBD1 (5 bases). This CDR3 comprises 18 residues. CDR1 is SGHDN and CDR2 is FVKESK in the germline V gene. Trimming took 1 base from V and 3 from J, leaving 21 bases between them. CDR3 residues: CASSQVKGSRGGDTEAFF. CDR3 nucleotides: TGTGCCAGCAGCCAAGTCAAGGGGAGCCGGGGAGGGGACACTGAAGCTTTCTTT.